Each of the 13 T cell receptor beta chains below was sequenced from the same sample in a study of shared clonotypes between healthy human individuals. TCRdb's copy holds only in-frame clones and misses some; the assay was immunoSEQ multiplex PCR. This table holds hundreds of thousands of clones, 90% to 96% found once. Sequencing input: naive CD4+ T cells sorted from blood. Subset in this sample: CD45RA+ positively selected. These receptors were taken from a woman younger than 45 in good health.

The genes are TRBV18 and TRBJ1-1; the D gene is possibly TRBD1 (6 bases). With 3 bases removed from V and 2 bases from J, the gap between germline ends came to 10 bases. The CDR3 consists of 14 residues. CDR1 is KGHSH and CDR2 is LQKENI in the germline V gene. The CDR3 here is CASSPQGGNTEAFF. The CDR3 bases are TGTGCCAGCTCACCCCAAGGGGGTAACACTGAAGCTTTCTTT.

The chain carries TRBV7-9 and TRBJ2-1, with D possibly matching TRBD2 (5 bases). CDR1 SEHNR and CDR2 FQNEAQ come from the germline V gene (reference sequence). The CDR3 spans 16 residues. V lost 1 base to trimming and J lost 7 bases, with 17 bases between them. The chain's CDR3 is CASSLVVVGSGNEQFF. The CDR3 nucleotides are TGTGCCAGCAGCTTAGTCGTCGTAGGTTCGGGAAATGAGCAGTTCTTC.

The V and J genes are TRBV5-1 and TRBJ1-1; D is perhaps TRBD1 (6 bases). Between the trimmed V and J ends, which lost 7 bases and 1 base, there was a span of 14 bases. Germline V CDR1 and CDR2: SGHRS, YFSETQ. This CDR3 is 14 amino acids long. The CDR3 DNA reads as TGCGCCAGCGGTCCGGGACACACGAACACTGAAGCTTTCTTT. Its protein is CASGPGHTNTEAFF.

The rearrangement uses TRBV27 and TRBJ1-5; TRBD1 matches 9 bases. CDR1 is MNHEY, CDR2 SMNVEV, per germline (reference sequence). With V trimmed by 5 bases and J by 6 bases, 5 bases remained unmatched. The CDR3 has 14 residues. The CDR3 sequence is CASSPGQGGQPQHF. The DNA for the CDR3 is TGTGCCAGCAGTCCGGGACAGGGAGGTCAGCCCCAGCATTTT.

This rearrangement joins TRBV28 to TRBJ2-7; 13 bases are a match to TRBD2. The CDR3 consists of 21 residues. CDR1 is MDHEN and CDR2 is SYDVKM in the germline V gene. The V gene end was trimmed by 2 bases and the J gene end by 2 bases; junction bases not matched to a gene: 18. The CDR3 nucleotides are TGTGCCAGCAGTTTACCCCGGGACAGGGTAGGACTAGCGGGAGTTCCCTACGAGCAGTACTTC. Translation: CASSLPRDRVGLAGVPYEQYF.

The chain links TRBV11-2 to TRBJ2-2; 9 bases are a match to TRBD2. From germline, CDR1 is SGHAT and CDR2 FQNNGV. The CDR3 length is 15 residues. V was pared by 2 bases and J by 6 bases, with 4 bases of the junction left unmatched. This CDR3 reads CASSLQAGGSGELFF. The CDR3 DNA reads TGTGCCAGCAGCTTACAGGCGGGAGGGTCCGGGGAGCTGTTTTTT.

V and J are TRBV6-1 and TRBJ2-2; D possibly uses TRBD1 or TRBD2 (5 bases each). The germline gives CDR1 MNHNS, CDR2 SASEGT. CDR3 length: 14 residues. The ends were cut back, 7 bases at V and 6 bases at J, with 15 bases in the middle. The CDR3 nucleotides are TGTGCCAGCAATCGAGGGGCTGCCCCCGGGGAGCTGTTTTTT. Translation gives CASNRGAAPGELFF.

CDR3 amino acids: CASSPRQAIPYEQYF. The CDR3, as DNA: TGTGCCAGCTCACCTCGACAGGCTATCCCCTACGAGCAGTACTTC. The rearrangement uses TRBV18 and TRBJ2-7; D perhaps matches TRBD1 (6 bases). The V and J ends lost 3 bases and 2 bases respectively, with 14 bases between them. This CDR3 has 15 residues. CDR1 is KGHSH, CDR2 LQKENI, per germline.

J is TRBJ1-1 and V is TRBV28; a possible D gene is TRBD1 (5 bases). The CDR3 totals 15 residues. Per germline, CDR1 MDHEN and CDR2 SYDVKM. With 10 bases removed from V and 3 bases from J, the gap between germline ends came to 21 bases. The CDR3 coding sequence is TGTGCCACCTCCTCGGGGGGGGTAGGTGACACTGAAGCTTTCTTT. Its protein product is CATSSGGVGDTEAFF.

This chain joins TRBV10-1 and TRBJ2-1, with TRBD1 matching 8 bases. This CDR3 region has 15 residues. Germline V gene lookup returns CDR1 WNHNN and CDR2 SYGVQD (reference sequence). V was pared by 0 bases and J by 6 bases, with 4 bases of the junction left unmatched. The CDR3 is CASSESKDRVNEQFF. The DNA of the CDR3 is TGCGCCAGCAGTGAGTCGAAGGACAGGGTCAATGAGCAGTTCTTC.

The V and J genes are TRBV18 and TRBJ1-2; maybe TRBD1 (5 bases). Germline V gene lookup returns CDR1 KGHSH and CDR2 LQKENI. The CDR3 totals 15 residues. V lost 3 bases, J lost 4 bases, and 15 bases lay in between. CDR3 sequence reads: CASSPVPDSFYGYTF. DNA for the CDR3: TGTGCCAGCTCACCTGTCCCCGACAGCTTCTATGGCTACACCTTC. The whole variable domain, filled in from reference TRBV18 and TRBJ1-2, reads NAGVMQNPRHLVRRRGQEARLRCSPMKGHSHVYWYRQLPEEGLKFMVYLQKENIIDESGMPKERFSAEFPKEGPSILRIQQVVRGDSAAYFCASSPVPDSFYGYTFGSGTRLTVV.

This sequence joins TRBV5-8 and TRBJ2-7; no firm D call. V shed 2 bases and J shed 2 bases, with 8 bases lying between them. CDR1 and CDR2 (germline): SGHTS, YDEGEE. The CDR3 runs to 13 residues. CDR3 bases: TGTGCCAGCAGCTTAATCGGAGCCTACGAGCAGTACTTC. Its protein product is CASSLIGAYEQYF.

J is TRBJ1-1 and V is TRBV10-3; weak D call: TRBD1 (6 bases). There are 15 residues in the CDR3. V lost 2 bases and J lost 3, with 13 bases in between. Per germline, CDR1 ENHRY and CDR2 SYGVKD. For the CDR3, the DNA is TGTGCCATCAGTGAGCGGGGGGCGATGGACACTGAAGCTTTCTTT. It codes for CAISERGAMDTEAFF.